This passage covers 24 T cell receptor beta chains from one sample sequenced in a study of cytomegalovirus exposure and HLA in healthy donors. PCR employed 60 Vbeta and 13 Jbeta primers. Only in-frame clones appear in the TCRdb table, and some are missing; sequencing was by immunoSEQ multiplex PCR. The table has about 230,000 clones, about 80% seen once. The specimen sequenced was PBMCs. The receptors were sampled from a woman aged 40 to 50 in good health and CMV-seronegative.

V usage is TRBV28 and J usage is TRBJ2-6; D is uncertain. The CDR3 is made up of 12 amino acids. CDR1 is MDHEN, CDR2 SYDVKM, per germline. The V end lost 3 bases, the J end lost 8 bases, and 5 bases lay between the germline ends. CDR3 amino acids: CASSLESNVLTF. The CDR3 bases are TGTGCCAGCAGTTTGGAGTCCAACGTCCTGACTTTC.

This chain uses TRBV4-1 with TRBJ1-1, with TRBD1 matching 7 bases. The germline V gene has CDR1 MGHRA and CDR2 YSYEKL. After removal of 3 bases from V and 2 bases from J, the junction contained 6 bases not matched to a gene. CDR3 length: 15 residues. The CDR3 here is CASSHPGQLNTEAFF. CDR3 nucleotides: TGCGCCAGCAGCCACCCGGGACAGCTCAACACTGAAGCTTTCTTT.

The chain is built from TRBV7-9 and TRBJ2-7; 9 bases line up with TRBD1. The germline gives CDR1 SEHNR, CDR2 FQNEAQ (reference sequence). The CDR3 runs 15 residues. Trimming cost V 4 bases and J 7 bases; bases outside gene matches: 11. The CDR3 coding sequence is TGTGCCAGCAGCTCAAAAACCGGGACAGGGAAAGAGCAGTACTTC. Translation gives CASSSKTGTGKEQYF.

This clone is a singleton in its sample. V usage is TRBV2 and J usage is TRBJ2-2, with D perhaps TRBD1 (6 bases). Trimming took 5 bases from V and 4 from J, leaving 14 bases between them. The length of the CDR3 is 15 residues. Germline V gives CDR1 SNHLY, CDR2 FYNNEI. The CDR3 sequence: CASSPSSQGTGELFF. CDR3 DNA sequence: TGTGCCAGCAGTCCAAGCTCACAGGGCACCGGGGAGCTGTTTTTT.

The V call is TRBV2, the J call TRBJ1-2, with D unresolved. With 5 bases removed from V and 3 bases from J, the gap between germline ends came to 16 bases. The CDR3 extends over 15 amino acids. The germline V gene has CDR1 SNHLY and CDR2 FYNNEI. CDR3 nucleotides: TGTGCCAGCAGTTTAAGCAGGAACTCCGACTATGGCTACACCTTC. This codes for CASSLSRNSDYGYTF.

V and J are TRBV25-1 and TRBJ1-1; D gene uncertain. With 5 bases removed from V and 1 base from J, the gap between germline ends came to 11 bases. CDR1 and CDR2 (germline): MGHDK, SYGVNS. The CDR3 covers 14 residues. This CDR3 is CASSIPGSNTEAFF. Here the CDR3 DNA reads TGTGCCAGCAGTATACCGGGGTCGAACACTGAAGCTTTCTTT.

CDR3 sequence (DNA): TGTGCCAGCAGCGTCGACAGGGGAGGACCAGATACGCAGTATTTT. This sequence encodes CASSVDRGGPDTQYF. This rearrangement joins TRBV9 to TRBJ2-3, with 8 bases aligning to TRBD1. The CDR3 consists of 15 residues. Germline V gene data show CDR1 as SGDLS and CDR2 as YYNGEE. Losses at the gene ends were 2 bases for V and 4 bases for J; bases not matched to a gene: 6.

The CDR3 nucleotides read TGCGCCAGCAGCTCGCCGGGACTGGGAAAAGAGACCCAGTACTTC. Translated, it gives CASSSPGLGKETQYF. The gene calls are TRBV5-1 and TRBJ2-5; a weak D match, TRBD2 (6 bases). There are 15 residues in the CDR3. Germline values: CDR1 SGHRS, CDR2 YFSETQ. The ends were cut back, 3 bases at V and 3 bases at J, with 15 bases in the middle.

The chain has TRBV18 and TRBJ1-4; D uncertain. The germline CDR1 and CDR2 sequences are KGHSH and LQKENI. The CDR3 extends over 14 amino acids. The germline V and J ends were trimmed by 3 bases and 5 bases, with 10 bases remaining between them. In DNA, the CDR3 is TGTGCCAGCTCACCCTTGGGCCGGAATGAAAAACTGTTTTTT. It encodes CASSPLGRNEKLFF.

In its sample, this clone was seen once. The sample carries other DNA sequences with the same CDR3. This chain connects TRBV5-1 to TRBJ2-2; 7 bases match TRBD1. The CDR3 is 15 amino acids. The V and J ends lost 4 bases and 0 bases, in that order; junction bases with no gene match: 3. From germline, CDR1 is SGHRS and CDR2 YFSETQ. The CDR3 DNA follows: TGCGCCAGCAGCCTGGGACAGCCGAACACCGGGGAGCTGTTTTTT. Encoded protein: CASSLGQPNTGELFF.

This clone was seen only once. The chain is built from TRBV28 and TRBJ2-5, with 10 bases aligning to TRBD2. The V segment lost 6 bases and the J segment 5 bases; nucleotides outside the gene matches: 9. Per the germline V gene, CDR1 is MDHEN and CDR2 is SYDVKM. The CDR3 is 15 amino acids. CDR3 nucleotides: TGTGCCAGCAGACCCCAGCGGGGGGGCCGCGAGACCCAGTACTTC. It yields the protein CASRPQRGGRETQYF.

This clone turned up a few times. V is TRBV6-6 and J is TRBJ2-5, with 7 bases that match TRBD1. This CDR3 has 13 residues. In germline, CDR1 is MNHNY, CDR2 SVGAGI (reference sequence). The ends lost 5 bases at V and 1 base at J; junction bases unmatched: 1. CDR3 coding DNA: TGTGCCAGCAGTCGACAGGGCCAAGAGACCCAGTACTTC. This codes for CASSRQGQETQYF.

The rearrangement links TRBV18 to TRBJ1-3; TRBD1 is a possible D gene (5 bases). This CDR3 region has 14 residues. CDR1 and CDR2 from the germline V gene are KGHSH and LQKENI. Trimming removed 3 bases at V and 0 bases at J, with 6 bases between. The CDR3 loop reads CASSPGGSGNTIYF. The CDR3 bases are TGTGCCAGCTCACCGGGGGGCTCTGGAAACACCATATATTTT.

This chain joins TRBV21-1 and TRBJ2-1; TRBD1, the D gene given by the table, was not confirmed from the DNA. TRBV21-1 is deemed a pseudogene. This CDR3 is built from 16 residues. The CDR3 reads CASSKGRDRGNNEQFF. CDR3 DNA: TGTGCCAGCAGCAAAGGCCGGGACAGGGGGAACAATGAGCAGTTCTTC.

V usage is TRBV19 and J usage is TRBJ2-1; 11 nucleotides match TRBD2. Germline V CDR1 and CDR2: LNHDA, SQIVND (reference sequence). Unmatched junction bases numbered 14, after V lost 5 bases and J lost 5 bases. The CDR3 runs 18 residues. CDR3 sequence reads: CASSLAGGQVTRHNEQFF. As DNA, the CDR3 is TGTGCCAGTAGTCTAGCGGGGGGCCAAGTTACGAGGCACAATGAGCAGTTCTTC.

This chain connects TRBV19 to TRBJ1-1; TRBD1 matches 7 bases. With V trimmed by 4 bases and J by 12 bases, 20 bases remained unmatched. The CDR3 covers 16 residues. From germline, CDR1 is LNHDA and CDR2 SQIVND (reference sequence). CDR3 residues: CASSKGRTGPMTRTFF. In nucleotides, the CDR3 is TGTGCCAGTAGTAAAGGGAGGACAGGCCCCATGACGAGGACTTTCTTT.

This clone has only one observation. The chain uses TRBV7-3 and TRBJ1-1; D is undetermined. The CDR3 sequence is 14 residues long. The germline V and J ends were trimmed by 1 base and 4 bases, with 10 bases remaining between them. Germline V lookup: CDR1 SGHTA, CDR2 FQGTGA. CDR3 in DNA: TGTGCCAGCAGCTTAAACGGGGAGACCACTGAAGCTTTCTTT. As protein: CASSLNGETTEAFF.

This clone came up a few times. V gene TRBV6-1 combines with J gene TRBJ1-1; D perhaps matches TRBD1 (5 bases). V shed 0 bases and J shed 1 base, with 9 bases lying between them. Germline lookup yields CDR1 MNHNS and CDR2 SASEGT. The CDR3 has 15 amino acids. CDR3 protein: CASSEAGDWNTEAFF. CDR3 nucleotides: TGTGCCAGCAGTGAAGCGGGGGACTGGAACACTGAAGCTTTCTTT.

The gene calls are TRBV19 and TRBJ1-5; D possibly corresponds to TRBD1 (5 bases). The CDR3 extends over 13 amino acids. Per the germline V gene, CDR1 is LNHDA and CDR2 is SQIVND (reference sequence). V was cut by 5 bases and J by 7 bases, with 12 bases left in between. In DNA form, the CDR3 reads TGTGCCAGTAGTCCTCGCGGGACCCAGCCCCAGCATTTT. Its translation: CASSPRGTQPQHF.

The CDR3 sequence: CASRQGTEAFF. The CDR3 region has the DNA TGTGCCAGCCGACAGGGCACTGAAGCTTTCTTT. This chain uses TRBV19 with TRBJ1-1; 7 nucleotides align to TRBD1. Unmatched junction bases numbered 2, after V lost 9 bases and J lost 4 bases. Germline CDR1 and CDR2: LNHDA and SQIVND (reference sequence). The CDR3 runs to 11 residues.

The chain combines TRBV19 with TRBJ1-1; possibly TRBD1 for D (5 bases). Germline V gene lookup returns CDR1 LNHDA and CDR2 SQIVND (reference sequence). The CDR3 is 12 residues long. The germline V and J ends were trimmed by 7 bases and 2 bases, with 8 bases remaining between them. CDR3 in amino acids: CASMTANTEAFF. The CDR3 coding sequence is TGTGCCAGTATGACAGCAAACACTGAAGCTTTCTTT.

A few counts support this clone. CDR3 amino acids: CASSVTSQADTQYF. The CDR3 bases are TGTGCCAGCAGCGTGACTAGCCAGGCCGATACGCAGTATTTT. The chain couples TRBV9 to TRBJ2-3; 7 bases map to TRBD2. Per germline, CDR1 SGDLS and CDR2 YYNGEE. V trimming: 2 bases; J trimming: 6 bases; junction bases outside the gene matches: 6. This CDR3 has 14 amino acids.

The V gene is TRBV6-1, the J gene TRBJ1-2, with D perhaps matching TRBD1 (6 bases). The ends were cut back, 4 bases at V and 1 base at J, with 13 bases in the middle. This CDR3 has 15 residues. CDR1 and CDR2 from the germline V gene are MNHNS and SASEGT. CDR3 in DNA: TGTGCCAGCAGTGTAGGGACAATGGATAACTATGGCTACACCTTC. It encodes CASSVGTMDNYGYTF.

The chain is built from TRBV28 and TRBJ1-3; tentative D call: TRBD1 (5 bases). Germline loops: CDR1 MDHEN, CDR2 SYDVKM. V lost 3 bases and J lost 1, with 13 bases in between. CDR3 length: 16 amino acids. The CDR3 region is CASSFWAGTSGNTIYF. The CDR3 nucleotides are TGTGCCAGCAGTTTTTGGGCTGGGACTTCTGGAAACACCATATATTTT.